Below are 8 T cell receptor beta chains sequenced from a single sample in a study of Tregs in tolerant kidney transplant recipients. The nonmyeloablative bone marrow transplants came from related graft donors, with transient mixed chimerism. The table came from immunoSEQ multiplex PCR; TCRdb's copy has only in-frame clones and leaves some out. The sample has tens of thousands of clones, 93% seen once. The material sequenced was CD4+ T cells from blood (PBMCs), taken 12 months after the transplant. The source of these receptors is a human patient who received a combined kidney and bone marrow transplant. A subset of T cells may come from the graft donor.

The chain is built from TRBV7-2 and TRBJ1-1; D unclear. Germline V gene sequence: CDR1 SGHTA, CDR2 FQGNSA. The CDR3 is 15 residues long. V was trimmed by 3 bases and J by 0 bases, leaving 11 bases between them. The CDR3 DNA follows: TGTGCCAGCAGCTTCAGAAATGGCATGAACACTGAAGCTTTCTTT. Translated: CASSFRNGMNTEAFF.

The chain joins TRBV11-3 to TRBJ1-4, with D maybe TRBD1 (5 bases). The CDR3 loop spans 15 amino acids. The V and J ends lost 4 bases and 7 bases respectively, with 16 bases between them. CDR1 is SGHNT and CDR2 is YENEEA in the germline V gene. The DNA of the CDR3 is TGTGCCAGCAGCTCCGCAAAAAGGGGTTTTGAAAAACTGTTTTTT. The encoded protein is CASSSAKRGFEKLFF.

V usage is TRBV15 and J usage is TRBJ1-5, with TRBD1 matching over 7 bases. J lost 2 bases, V lost 2 bases, and 12 bases had no gene match. This CDR3 is built from 18 residues. Per the germline V gene, CDR1 is LNHNV and CDR2 is YYDKDF (reference sequence). Here the CDR3 reads CATSRLPTGTPGNQPQHF. In nucleotides, the CDR3 is TGTGCCACCAGCAGACTACCGACAGGGACGCCCGGCAATCAGCCCCAGCATTTT.

This clone has a single count. The chain links TRBV9 to TRBJ1-2; TRBD1 is a possible D gene (5 bases). Trimming took off 4 bases at V and 0 bases at J, with 16 bases between the two ends. The V gene's germline CDR1 is SGDLS and CDR2 YYNGEE. The CDR3 has 16 residues. The CDR3 DNA reads TGTGCCAGCAGCCCGTCGGGGGTGAGGACTAACTATGGCTACACCTTC. This encodes CASSPSGVRTNYGYTF.

The gene calls are TRBV6-5 and TRBJ2-2; perhaps TRBD1 as D (5 bases). V lost 7 bases and J lost 5, with 14 bases in between. Germline assignment: CDR1 MNHEY and CDR2 SVGAGI. The CDR3 runs 14 residues. The CDR3 loop is CASTVYQGTGELFF. DNA of the CDR3: TGTGCCAGCACTGTATATCAGGGTACCGGGGAGCTGTTTTTT.

This CDR3 is CASSSSSSSYEQYF. The CDR3 nucleotides are TGTGCCAGCAGCTCATCATCCAGCTCCTACGAGCAGTACTTC. The V call is TRBV11-3, the J call TRBJ2-7; D is unclear. The CDR3 contains 14 residues. The germline V gene encodes CDR1 SGHNT and CDR2 YENEEA. V lost 4 bases and J 0 bases, leaving 10 bases between the germline ends. The full variable domain, in which reference TRBV11-3 and TRBJ2-7 provide the parts outside the CDR3, is EAGVVQSPRYKIIEKKQPVAFWCNPISGHNTLYWYLQNLGQGPELLIRYENEEAVDDSQLPKDRFSAERLKGVDSTLKIQPAELGDSAVYLCASSSSSSSYEQYFGPGTRLTVT.

This clone came up once. V gene TRBV6-5 combines with J gene TRBJ2-5, with D possibly matching TRBD1 (6 bases). The closer fit of TRBJ2-7 to the DNA end suggests the J call may be wrong. The CDR3 has 11 amino acids. The germline V gene has CDR1 MNHEY and CDR2 SVGAGI. For the CDR3, the DNA is TGTGCCAGCAGTTGGGGGCCCGAGCAGTACTTC. Its protein is CASSWGPEQYF.

This chain joins TRBV18 and TRBJ2-1; D unclear. Trimming took off 4 bases at V and 2 bases at J, with 12 bases between the two ends. The CDR3 contains 15 residues. From germline, CDR1 is KGHSH and CDR2 LQKENI. CDR3 nucleotide sequence: TGTGCCAGCTCACGGATCGGGTACCCCTACAATGAGCAGTTCTTC. Protein product: CASSRIGYPYNEQFF.